The TCR beta chain described here comes from a study of shared clonotypes between healthy human individuals. Profiling relied on immunoSEQ multiplex PCR, and the TCRdb table lists in-frame clones only, not all of them. The repertoire holds hundreds of thousands of clones, with roughly 87% as singletons. The germline CDR1 and CDR2 sequences are SGHVS and FQNEAQ. V gave up 2 bases and J gave up 8 bases, with 12 bases separating them. This CDR3 has 13 amino acids. The genes are TRBV7-8 and TRBJ2-5; possibly TRBD1 or TRBD2 for D (5 bases each). The sequence was obtained from a man aged 18-30 years in good health. Input material: memory CD8+ T cells sorted from blood. Subset denoted: CD45RO+ cells pooled with CCR7-negative TemRA cells. The CDR3 DNA reads TGTGCCAGCAGCTTACTGTCAGGGAGTACCCAGTACTTC. Its translation is CASSLLSGSTQYF.